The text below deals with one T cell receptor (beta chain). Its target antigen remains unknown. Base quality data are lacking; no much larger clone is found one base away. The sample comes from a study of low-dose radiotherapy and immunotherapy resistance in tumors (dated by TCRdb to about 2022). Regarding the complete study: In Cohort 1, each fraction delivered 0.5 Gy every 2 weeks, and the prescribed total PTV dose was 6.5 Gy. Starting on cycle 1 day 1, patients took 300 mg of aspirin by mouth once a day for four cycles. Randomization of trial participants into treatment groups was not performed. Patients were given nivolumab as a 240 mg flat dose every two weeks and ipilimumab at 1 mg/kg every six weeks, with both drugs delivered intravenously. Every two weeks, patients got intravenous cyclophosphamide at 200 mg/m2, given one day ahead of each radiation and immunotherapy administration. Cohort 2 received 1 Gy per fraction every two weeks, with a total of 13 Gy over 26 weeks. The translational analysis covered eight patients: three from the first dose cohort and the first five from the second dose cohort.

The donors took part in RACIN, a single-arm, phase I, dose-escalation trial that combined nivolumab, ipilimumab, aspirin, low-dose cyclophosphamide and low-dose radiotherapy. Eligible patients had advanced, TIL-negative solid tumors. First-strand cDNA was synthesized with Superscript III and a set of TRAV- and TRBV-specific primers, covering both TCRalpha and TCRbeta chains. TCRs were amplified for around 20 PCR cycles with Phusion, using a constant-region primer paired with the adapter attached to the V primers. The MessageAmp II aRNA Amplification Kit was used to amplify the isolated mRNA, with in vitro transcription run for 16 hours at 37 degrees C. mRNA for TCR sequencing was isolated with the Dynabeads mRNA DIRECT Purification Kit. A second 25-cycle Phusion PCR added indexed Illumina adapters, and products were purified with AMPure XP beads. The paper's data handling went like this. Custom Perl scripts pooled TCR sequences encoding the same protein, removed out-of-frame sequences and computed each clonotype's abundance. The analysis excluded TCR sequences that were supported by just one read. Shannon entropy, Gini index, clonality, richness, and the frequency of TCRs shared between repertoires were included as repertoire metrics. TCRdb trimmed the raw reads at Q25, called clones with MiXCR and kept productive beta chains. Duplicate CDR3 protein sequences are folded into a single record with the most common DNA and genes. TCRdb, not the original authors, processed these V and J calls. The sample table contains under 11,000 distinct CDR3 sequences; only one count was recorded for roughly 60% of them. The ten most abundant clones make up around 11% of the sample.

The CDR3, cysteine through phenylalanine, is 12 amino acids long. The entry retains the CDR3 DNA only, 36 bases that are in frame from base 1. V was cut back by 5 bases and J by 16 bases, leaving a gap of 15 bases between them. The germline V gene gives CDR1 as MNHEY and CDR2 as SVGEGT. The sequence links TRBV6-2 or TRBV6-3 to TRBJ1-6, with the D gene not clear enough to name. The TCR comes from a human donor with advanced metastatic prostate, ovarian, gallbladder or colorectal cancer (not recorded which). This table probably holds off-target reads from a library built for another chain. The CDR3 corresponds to CASSILRRQLHF. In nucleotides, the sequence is TGTGCCAGCAGTATCCTTCGACGTCAGCTCCACTTT.